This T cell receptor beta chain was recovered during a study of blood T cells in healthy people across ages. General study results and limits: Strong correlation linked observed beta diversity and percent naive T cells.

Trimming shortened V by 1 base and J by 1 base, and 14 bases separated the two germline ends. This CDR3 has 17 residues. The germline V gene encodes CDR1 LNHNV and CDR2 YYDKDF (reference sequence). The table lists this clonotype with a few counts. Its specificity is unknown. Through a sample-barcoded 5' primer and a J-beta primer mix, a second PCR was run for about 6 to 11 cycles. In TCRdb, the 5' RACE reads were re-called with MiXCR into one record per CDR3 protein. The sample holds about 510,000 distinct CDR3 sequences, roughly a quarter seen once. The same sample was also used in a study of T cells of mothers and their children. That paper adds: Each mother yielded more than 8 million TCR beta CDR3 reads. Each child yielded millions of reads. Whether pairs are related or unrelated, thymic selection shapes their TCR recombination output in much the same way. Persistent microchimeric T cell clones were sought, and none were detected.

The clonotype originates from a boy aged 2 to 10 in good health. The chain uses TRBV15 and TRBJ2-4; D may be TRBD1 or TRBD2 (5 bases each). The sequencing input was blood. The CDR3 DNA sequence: TGTGCCACCAGCAGAGTTAGGGACCTTCGGGCCAAAAACATTCAGTACTTC. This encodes CATSRVRDLRAKNIQYF.